This TCR beta chain is drawn from a study of blood T cell repertoires in COVID-19. Across the study: Researchers got acute and convalescent COVID-19 samples from the United States, Italy and Spain. In each case, the material was cDNA or gDNA derived from T cells, B-cell-depleted T cells, or PBMCs.

This clone was observed a single time. Clones were read by immunoSEQ multiplex PCR, and TCRdb kept only the in-frame ones, dropping some. The sample consists of under 150,000 clones, approximately 83% of them appearing once. The CDR3 totals 14 residues. V trimming: 3 bases; J trimming: 7 bases; junction bases outside the gene matches: 7. CDR1 SGHVS and CDR2 FQNEAQ come from the germline V gene. The TCR sequence derives from a woman between 50 and 59 years old who had recovered from COVID-19. Sequences were obtained from peripheral blood. The chain uses TRBV7-8 and TRBJ2-7, with 9 bases fitting TRBD1. The CDR3, as DNA: TGTGCCAGCAGCTTTGGGGACAGGGCCTGGGAGCAGTACTTC. It encodes CASSFGDRAWEQYF.